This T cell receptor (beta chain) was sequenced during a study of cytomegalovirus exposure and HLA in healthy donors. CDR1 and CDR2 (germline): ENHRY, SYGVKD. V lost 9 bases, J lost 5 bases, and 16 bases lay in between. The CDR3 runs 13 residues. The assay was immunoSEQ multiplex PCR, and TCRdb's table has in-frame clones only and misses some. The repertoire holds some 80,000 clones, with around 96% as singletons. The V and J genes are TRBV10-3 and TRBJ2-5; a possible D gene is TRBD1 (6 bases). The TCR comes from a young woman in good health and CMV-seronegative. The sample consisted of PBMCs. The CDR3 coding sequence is TGTGCCATTTCACAGGGAGATATGGAGACCCAGTACTTC. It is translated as CAISQGDMETQYF.